The clone carrying this T cell receptor beta chain turned up a few times. This sample was included in a study of blood T cells in healthy people across ages. Alongside a J-beta primer mix, a sample-barcoded 5' primer served in a second PCR lasting about 7 to 12 cycles. TCRdb reanalysed the 5' RACE reads using MiXCR and keeps one entry per CDR3 protein. Among 250,000 to 300,000 distinct CDR3 sequences, around 27% were seen once, and the ten largest hold approximately 29%. The CDR3 runs to 11 residues. Germline CDR1 reads ENHRY; CDR2 reads SYGVKD. Trimming took off 4 bases at V and 6 bases at J, with 4 bases between the two ends.

The receptor's source is a woman in her 70s in good health. The chain links TRBV10-3 to TRBJ2-1; no clear D gene. Specimen: blood. The CDR3, as DNA: TGTGCCATCAGTGGTTTCAATGAGCAGTTCTTC. This translates into CAISGFNEQFF.